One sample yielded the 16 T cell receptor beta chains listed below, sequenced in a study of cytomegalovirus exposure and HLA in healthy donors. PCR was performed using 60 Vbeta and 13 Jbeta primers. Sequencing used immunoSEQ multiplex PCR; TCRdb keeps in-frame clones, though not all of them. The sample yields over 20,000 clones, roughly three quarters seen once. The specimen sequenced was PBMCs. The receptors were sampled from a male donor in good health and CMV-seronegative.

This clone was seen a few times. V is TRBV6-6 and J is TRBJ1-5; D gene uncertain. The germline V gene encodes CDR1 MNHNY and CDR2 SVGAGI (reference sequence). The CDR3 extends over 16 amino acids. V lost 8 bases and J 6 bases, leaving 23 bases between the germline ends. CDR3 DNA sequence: TGTGCCAGCGCCTCCCAAGGTGGGTCCCGCGGTCAGCCCCAGCATTTT. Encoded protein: CASASQGGSRGQPQHF.

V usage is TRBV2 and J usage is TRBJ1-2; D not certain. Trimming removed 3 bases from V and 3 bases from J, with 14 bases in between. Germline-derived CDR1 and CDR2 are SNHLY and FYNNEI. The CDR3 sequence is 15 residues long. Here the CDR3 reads CASSDWSGVDYGYTF. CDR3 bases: TGTGCCAGCAGTGATTGGTCGGGAGTCGACTATGGCTACACCTTC.

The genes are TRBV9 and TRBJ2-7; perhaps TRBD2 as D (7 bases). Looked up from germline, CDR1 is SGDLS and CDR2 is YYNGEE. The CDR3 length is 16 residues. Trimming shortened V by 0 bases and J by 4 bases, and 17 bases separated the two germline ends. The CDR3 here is CASSVAPRGGLYEQYF. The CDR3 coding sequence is TGTGCCAGCAGCGTAGCCCCCAGGGGAGGGCTATACGAGCAGTACTTC.

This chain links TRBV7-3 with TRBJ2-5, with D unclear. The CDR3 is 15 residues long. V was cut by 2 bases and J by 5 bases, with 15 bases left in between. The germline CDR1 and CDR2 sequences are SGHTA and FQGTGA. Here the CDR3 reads CASSLLGVPGETQYF. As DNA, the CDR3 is TGTGCCAGCAGCTTACTGGGCGTCCCTGGGGAGACCCAGTACTTC.

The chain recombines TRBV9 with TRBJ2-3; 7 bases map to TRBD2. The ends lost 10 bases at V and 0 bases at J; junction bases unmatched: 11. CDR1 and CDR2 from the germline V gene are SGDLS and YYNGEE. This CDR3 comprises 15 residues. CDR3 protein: CAQPAAGDSTDTQYF. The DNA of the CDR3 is TGTGCCCAACCAGCTGCGGGGGACAGCACAGATACGCAGTATTTT.

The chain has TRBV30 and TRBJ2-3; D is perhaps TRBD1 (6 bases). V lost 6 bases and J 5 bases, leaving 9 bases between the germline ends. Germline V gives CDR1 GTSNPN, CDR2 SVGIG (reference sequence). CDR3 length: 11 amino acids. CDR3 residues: CACSQGDTQYF. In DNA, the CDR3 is TGTGCCTGCTCACAGGGAGATACGCAGTATTTT.

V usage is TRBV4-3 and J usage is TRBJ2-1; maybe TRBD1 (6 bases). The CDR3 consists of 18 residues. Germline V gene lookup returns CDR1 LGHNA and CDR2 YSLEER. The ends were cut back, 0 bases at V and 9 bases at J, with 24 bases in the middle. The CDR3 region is CASSQEGRGYVSRGEQFF. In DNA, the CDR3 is TGCGCCAGCAGCCAAGAAGGCAGGGGTTACGTGTCGAGGGGTGAGCAGTTCTTC.

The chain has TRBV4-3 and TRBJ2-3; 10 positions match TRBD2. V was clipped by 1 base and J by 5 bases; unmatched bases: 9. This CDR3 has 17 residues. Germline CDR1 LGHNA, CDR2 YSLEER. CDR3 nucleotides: TGCGCCAGCAGCCAAGGGCAGCGGGGGGGCCTTAGAGATACGCAGTATTTT. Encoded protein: CASSQGQRGGLRDTQYF.

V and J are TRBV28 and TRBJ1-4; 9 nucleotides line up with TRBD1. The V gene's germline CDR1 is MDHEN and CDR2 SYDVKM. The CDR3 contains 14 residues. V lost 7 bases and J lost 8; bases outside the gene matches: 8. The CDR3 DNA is TGTGCCAGCAAACCGGGACAGGGAGGCGAAAAACTGTTTTTT. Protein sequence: CASKPGQGGEKLFF.

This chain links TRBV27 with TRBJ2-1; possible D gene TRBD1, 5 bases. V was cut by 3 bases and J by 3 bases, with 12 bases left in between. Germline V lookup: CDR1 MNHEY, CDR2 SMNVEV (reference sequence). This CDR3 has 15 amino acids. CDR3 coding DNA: TGTGCCAGCAGTTTCCAGGGCCCGCTCTACAATGAGCAGTTCTTC. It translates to CASSFQGPLYNEQFF.

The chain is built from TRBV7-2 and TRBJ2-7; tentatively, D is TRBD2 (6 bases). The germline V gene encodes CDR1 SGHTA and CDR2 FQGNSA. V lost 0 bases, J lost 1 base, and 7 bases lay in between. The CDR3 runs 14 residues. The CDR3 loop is CASSLAGRSYEQYF. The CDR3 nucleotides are TGTGCCAGCAGCTTAGCAGGGAGGTCCTACGAGCAGTACTTC.

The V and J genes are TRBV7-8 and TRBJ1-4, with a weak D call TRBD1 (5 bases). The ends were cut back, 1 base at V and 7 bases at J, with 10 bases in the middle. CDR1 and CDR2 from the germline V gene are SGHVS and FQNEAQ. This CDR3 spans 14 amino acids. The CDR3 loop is CASSLEGYGEKLFF. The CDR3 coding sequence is TGTGCCAGCAGCTTAGAGGGGTACGGTGAAAAACTGTTTTTT.

The CDR3 nucleotides read TGTGCCAGCAGTGAAGCGCTTCGGGGGGAAGGCTACACCTTC. As protein: CASSEALRGEGYTF. The chain links TRBV6-1 to TRBJ1-2; perhaps TRBD1 as D (5 bases). Germline-derived CDR1 and CDR2 are MNHNS and SASEGT. The CDR3 contains 14 residues. V gave up 0 bases and J gave up 8 bases, with 13 bases separating them.

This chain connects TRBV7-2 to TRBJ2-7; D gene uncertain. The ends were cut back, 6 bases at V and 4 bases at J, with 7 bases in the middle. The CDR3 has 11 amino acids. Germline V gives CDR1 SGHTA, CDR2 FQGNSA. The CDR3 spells CASSIGYEQYF. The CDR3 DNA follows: TGTGCCAGCAGTATCGGGTACGAGCAGTACTTC.

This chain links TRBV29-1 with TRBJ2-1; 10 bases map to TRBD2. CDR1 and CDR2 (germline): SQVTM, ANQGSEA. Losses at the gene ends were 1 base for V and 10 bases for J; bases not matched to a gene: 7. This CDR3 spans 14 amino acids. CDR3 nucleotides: TGCAGCGTTGAAGCTAGCGGGGGACCGGGGGAGCAGTTCTTC. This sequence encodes CSVEASGGPGEQFF.

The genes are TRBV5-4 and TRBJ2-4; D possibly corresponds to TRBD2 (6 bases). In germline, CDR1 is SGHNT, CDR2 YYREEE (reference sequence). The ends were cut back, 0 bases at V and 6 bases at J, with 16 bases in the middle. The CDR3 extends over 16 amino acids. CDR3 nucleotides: TGTGCCAGCAGCTTGGCGCGGGGCGGCCATGCAAACATTCAGTACTTC. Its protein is CASSLARGGHANIQYF. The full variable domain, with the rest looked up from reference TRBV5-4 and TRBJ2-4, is ETGVTQSPTHLIKTRGQQVTLRCSSQSGHNTVSWYQQALGQGPQFIFQYYREEENGRGNFPPRFSGLQFPNYSSELNVNALELDDSALYLCASSLARGGHANIQYFGAGTRLSVL.